This passage covers 7 T cell receptor beta chains from one sample sequenced in a study of T cell responses to AZD1222 COVID-19 vaccine (dated by TCRdb to the early 2020s). Receptor libraries were prepared by the immunoSEQ multiplex PCR assay. Drawn from immuneACCESS, this table holds only the in-frame rearrangements with V and J called that TCRdb kept. Clones are partly lost; checked studies trace under half to an unresolved V gene and leave the rest unexplained. The sample includes over 70,000 clones, with roughly 85% observed a single time. The ten largest clonotypes hold around 21% of the sample. Sample time point, as interpreted from the label and publication: baseline before first vaccination. Sequenced material: peripheral blood, taken on day 0 of AZD1222 vaccination. The receptors stem from an adult in good health.

The J gene is TRBJ2-3, the V gene TRBV10-2, with D possibly matching TRBD2 (5 bases). Per germline, CDR1 WSHSY and CDR2 SAAADI. The V end lost 6 bases, the J end lost 7 bases, and 17 bases lay between the germline ends. This CDR3 has 14 amino acids. CDR3 nucleotides: TGCGCCAGCAGGGGAACTAGAGAGAAATATACGCAGTATTTT. Translated: CASRGTREKYTQYF.

This chain uses TRBV10-1 with TRBJ1-1; D call uncertain. The CDR3 length is 13 residues. Germline assignment: CDR1 WNHNN and CDR2 SYGVQD (reference sequence). Trimming took off 2 bases at V and 10 bases at J, with 14 bases between the two ends. The CDR3 loop is CASSERLGIGAFF. DNA of the CDR3: TGCGCCAGCAGTGAGAGGTTGGGAATAGGAGCTTTCTTT.

This sequence joins TRBV11-3 and TRBJ1-1; no clear D gene. CDR3 length: 14 amino acids. V dropped 5 bases and J dropped 0 bases, with 10 bases sitting between them. Germline V lookup: CDR1 SGHNT, CDR2 YENEEA. The CDR3, as DNA: TGTGCCAGCAGCGCGGCCTTCATGAACACTGAAGCTTTCTTT. Amino acids: CASSAAFMNTEAFF.

This clone was detected only once. The chain employs TRBV10-3 and TRBJ1-6, with a weak D call TRBD1 (6 bases). The CDR3 runs to 13 residues. The V end was cut by 8 bases, the J end by 9 bases, with 14 bases between. Germline CDR1 ENHRY, CDR2 SYGVKD. The CDR3 here is CAISGQPFSPLHF. CDR3 nucleotides: TGTGCCATCTCGGGACAACCGTTTTCACCCCTCCACTTT.

The rearrangement uses TRBV15 and TRBJ1-6; D is ambiguous. Germline V CDR1 and CDR2: LNHNV, YYDKDF (reference sequence). V was cut by 3 bases and J by 0 bases, with 6 bases left in between. The CDR3 runs to 15 residues. CDR3 sequence reads: CATSSPSSYNSPLHF. In DNA, the CDR3 is TGTGCCACCAGCAGTCCCAGCTCCTATAATTCACCCCTCCACTTT. Full variable domain (rest looked up from reference TRBV15 and TRBJ1-6): DAMVIQNPRYQVTQFGKPVTLSCSQTLNHNVMYWYQQKSSQAPKLLFHYYDKDFNNEADTPDNFQSRRPNTSFCFLDIRSPGLGDTAMYLCATSSPSSYNSPLHFGNGTRLTVT.

The table lists this clone with a count of one. The V call is TRBV6-6, the J call TRBJ1-6; D call uncertain. Trimming shortened V by 5 bases and J by 0 bases, and 14 bases separated the two germline ends. The CDR3 spans 17 residues. Germline lookup yields CDR1 MNHNY and CDR2 SVGAGI (reference sequence). The CDR3 sequence: CASSGSRWSSYNSPLHF. CDR3 DNA sequence: TGTGCCAGCAGTGGATCTCGGTGGAGCTCCTATAATTCACCCCTCCACTTT.

The chain links TRBV29-1 to TRBJ1-1; tentatively, D is TRBD1 (6 bases). The CDR3 totals 11 residues. Germline V gene lookup returns CDR1 SQVTM and CDR2 ANQGSEA. V was shortened by 6 bases and J by 8 bases, with 13 bases between the two germline ends. The CDR3 DNA follows: TGCAGCGTACCACAGGGTGGGGAAGCTTTCTTT. Protein sequence: CSVPQGGEAFF. Using reference TRBV29-1 and TRBJ1-1 for the parts outside the CDR3, the full variable domain is SAVISQKPSRDICQRGTSLTIQCQVDSQVTMMFWYRQQPGQSLTLIATANQGSEATYESGFVIDKFPISRPNLTFSTLTVSNMSPEDSSIYLCSVPQGGEAFFGQGTRLTVV.